This T cell receptor beta chain was recovered during a study of blood T cell repertoires in COVID-19. Study information: Both acute and convalescent COVID-19 samples were obtained from the United States, Italy and Spain. Nucleic acid was either cDNA or gDNA, and it came from T cells, B-cell-depleted T cells, or PBMCs.

Germline V gene sequence: CDR1 LGHDT, CDR2 YNNKEL (reference sequence). The CDR3 runs to 14 residues. V was clipped by 3 bases and J by 9 bases, with 12 bases between them. Under the authors' procedure: For nucleated cells, counts were estimated from reference gene primer amplification. Sequencing was performed with immunoSEQ multiplex PCR; in TCRdb, only in-frame clones are kept and a portion is missing. That table is the source of V, J and clone size, and D and trimming were worked out from the DNA. This table holds roughly 180,000 clones, 94% found once. This TCR derives from a man aged 25-45 years with COVID-19, enrolled during active disease. The V and J genes are TRBV3-1 (or the pseudogene TRBV3-2) and TRBJ1-6; D ambiguous. The sequenced sample consisted of peripheral blood. The CDR3 is CASSQGREGSPLHF. The DNA for the CDR3 is TGTGCCAGCAGCCAGGGGAGGGAGGGTTCACCCCTCCACTTT.